This T cell receptor beta chain was obtained from a study of cytomegalovirus exposure and HLA in healthy donors. Study results and limitations: A later analysis found common viral pathogens apparently linked to several of the most significant clusters. The listing of fewer than 200 TCR beta chains classed them as cytomegalovirus-associated.

Donors showed nominal health when sampled, although they likely had unrecorded immune exposures. The PCR ran on 60 Vbeta and 13 Jbeta primers. Method: immunoSEQ multiplex PCR; TCRdb's copy keeps in-frame clones and lacks some. The data contain some 97,000 clones, 75% of them singletons. Germline CDR1 is ENHRY and CDR2 is SYGVKD. The CDR3 covers 13 residues. The germline V and J ends were trimmed by 9 bases and 1 base, with 12 bases remaining between them. In its sample, this clone was seen once. Its antigen remains unknown. The chain links TRBV10-3 to TRBJ1-1; D is perhaps TRBD1 (6 bases). This TCR came from a male donor in good health and CMV-seropositive. The sample taken for sequencing was PBMCs. The CDR3 spells CAIKGVGNTEAFF. The CDR3 DNA follows: TGTGCCATTAAGGGGGTGGGGAACACTGAAGCTTTCTTT.